This T cell receptor beta chain was found in a study of blood T cell repertoires in COVID-19. At the level of the study: Material from acute and convalescent COVID-19 was sourced from the United States, Italy and Spain. PBMCs, B-cell-depleted T cells, or T cells were the source of the cDNA or gDNA that made up the material.

This CDR3 is built from 18 residues. CDR1 is LGHNT, CDR2 FRNRAP, per germline. After removal of 4 bases from V and 6 bases from J, the junction contained 16 bases not matched to a gene. Original data processing: The authors estimated nucleated cell counts from reference gene primer amplification. Profiling relied on immunoSEQ multiplex PCR, and the TCRdb table lists in-frame clones only, not all of them. The DNA gave D and trimming, while V, J and clone size come from that table. The table shows about 84,000 clones, with around 88% occurring only once. This clone was found a few times. This clonotype originated in a man older than 75 with active or convalescent COVID-19. Sequenced sample: peripheral blood. The rearrangement uses TRBV12-5 and TRBJ2-1; 9 bases fit TRBD2. The CDR3 loop is CASGSYPGRLAGSNEQFF. The DNA for the CDR3 is TGTGCTAGTGGTTCTTATCCGGGGAGGCTAGCGGGGTCCAATGAGCAGTTCTTC.